This T cell receptor beta chain originates from a study of identical twins (TCRdb year 2016). The study in broad terms: To test whether fetal clonotypes persist, the study used deep sequencing on TCR alpha and beta repertoires from monozygotic twins, unrelated adults of various ages, and cord blood. Replicate twin experiments were performed at different times using different library preparation protocols to rule out contamination.

The full study reports these points: Compared with coincidental sharing between unrelated individuals, out-of-frame TCR alpha sequences shared between twins showed an excess of sequences with low generation probability. Fewer insertions were carried by abundant cord blood beta clonotypes, a similar but weaker trend appeared in young adult naive repertoires, and no such trend appeared in memory repertoires. Because the same donors could not be followed over many years, conclusions were based on cross-sectional statistical analysis. In monozygotic twins, recombination models systematically underestimated out-of-frame TCR alpha sharing, but the models matched the sharing seen between unrelated individuals. Excess twin sharing in beta out-of-frame sequences was weaker because fewer shared sequences lowered the signal-to-noise ratio. Zero-insertion analyses could be partly confounded by invariant T cells such as MAIT and iNKT, although diverse VJ usage argued against such confounding for most clonotypes.

Only healthy Caucasian donors were included. The twin cohort comprised three pairs of female monozygotic twins, all aged roughly 18 to 30 years. Positive isolation kits from Invitrogen were used to isolate CD4+ and CD8+ T cell populations. This clonotype was recorded at least ten times. This clone's antigen is unknown. It has no much larger one-base neighbor in the sample; base qualities were not kept. The CDR3 spans 17 residues, from the cysteine through the phenylalanine. Only CDR3 DNA remains: 51 bases, in frame from the first base. Compared with germline, V lacks 0 bases and J lacks 1 base; bases without a gene match: 6. From the germline V gene (reference sequence), CDR1 is LNHNV and CDR2 is YYDKDF. Library generation was performed with 5' RACE. TCRdb shows the sequencer as Illumina HiSeq 2000. Template switching introduced a universal primer binding site; the final cDNA contained a unique molecular identifier, enabling accurate counting of TCR cDNA molecules. Specific primers in the conserved constant-segment region were used to synthesize first-strand cDNA for the TCR alpha and beta chains. To control for contamination, every cDNA library carried two barcodes: a SMART-Mk sample barcode plus Illumina barcodes. TruSeq adapter sequences and Illumina sample barcodes were added in two successive PCR steps. TCR alpha and beta cDNA libraries were sequenced on the Illumina HiSeq platform with custom primers. Concerning the study's data processing: MiGEC processed the raw reads to extract unique molecular identifiers, while MiXCR was used to determine the CDR3 positions. Recombination models were inferred per individual with the repgenHMM and IGoR tools using an EM algorithm. Shared clonotypes were analyzed with the tcR package in R, and sharing was normalized by the product of cloneset sizes. To study raw recombination free of thymic and clonal selection effects, out-of-frame nonproductive sequences were analyzed. TCRdb ran its own pipeline on the public reads, namely fastp trimming at Q25 and MiXCR clone calling, and kept in-frame beta chains. Identical CDR3 protein sequences are pooled into one entry, listed with their most common genes and DNA. TCRdb, not the authors, supplied the V and J calls. For this sample the table gives a few hundred thousand distinct CDR3 sequences, of which roughly 8.7% were detected only once. Less than 4% of the sample is taken by the ten largest.

These records were also assigned to another study, of yellow fever vaccine responses in identical twins. The second study also describes: According to the authors, the vaccine-induced T cell response in identical twins seemed to be partly convergent and partly specific to each individual. In identical twins, the study followed T cell clones that responded to the vaccine with precision.

The source is a woman between 18 and 29 years old in good health. Specimen: CD8+ T cells sorted from blood. This sequence uses TRBV15 and TRBJ2-1; the junction holds 7 bases that match TRBD2. The CDR3 corresponds to CATSRDLSSGSYNEQFF. The DNA sequence is given as TGTGCCACCAGCAGAGATTTGTCTAGCGGATCCTACAATGAGCAGTTCTTC.